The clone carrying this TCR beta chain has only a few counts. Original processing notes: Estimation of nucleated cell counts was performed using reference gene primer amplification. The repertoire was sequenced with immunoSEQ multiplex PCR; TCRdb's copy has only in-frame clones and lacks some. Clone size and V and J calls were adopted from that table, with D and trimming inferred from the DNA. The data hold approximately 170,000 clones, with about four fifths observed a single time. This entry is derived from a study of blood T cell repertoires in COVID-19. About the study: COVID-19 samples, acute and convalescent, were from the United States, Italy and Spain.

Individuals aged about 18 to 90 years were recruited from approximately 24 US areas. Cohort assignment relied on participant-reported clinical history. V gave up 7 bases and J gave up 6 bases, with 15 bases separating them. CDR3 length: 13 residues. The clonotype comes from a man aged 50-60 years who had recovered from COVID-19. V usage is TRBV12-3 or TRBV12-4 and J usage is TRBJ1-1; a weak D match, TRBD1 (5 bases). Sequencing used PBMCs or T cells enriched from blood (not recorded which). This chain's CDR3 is CASTLGGVSEAFF. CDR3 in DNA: TGTGCCAGCACCTTGGGAGGGGTGTCTGAAGCTTTCTTT.